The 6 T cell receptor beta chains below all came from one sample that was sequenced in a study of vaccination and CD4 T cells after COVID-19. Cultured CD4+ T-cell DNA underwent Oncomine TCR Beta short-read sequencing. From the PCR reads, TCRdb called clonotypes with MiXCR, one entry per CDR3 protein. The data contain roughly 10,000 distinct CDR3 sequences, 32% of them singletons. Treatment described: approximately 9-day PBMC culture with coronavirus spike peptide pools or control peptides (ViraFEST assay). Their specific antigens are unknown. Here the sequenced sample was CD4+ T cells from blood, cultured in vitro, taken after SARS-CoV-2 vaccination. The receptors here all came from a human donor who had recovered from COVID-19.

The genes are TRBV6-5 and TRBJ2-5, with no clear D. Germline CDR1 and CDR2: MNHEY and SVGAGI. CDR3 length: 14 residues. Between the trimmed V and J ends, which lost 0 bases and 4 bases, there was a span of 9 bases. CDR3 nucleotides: TGTGCCAGCAGTTACTCGCGGTTCTCAGAGACCCAGTACTTC. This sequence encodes CASSYSRFSETQYF.

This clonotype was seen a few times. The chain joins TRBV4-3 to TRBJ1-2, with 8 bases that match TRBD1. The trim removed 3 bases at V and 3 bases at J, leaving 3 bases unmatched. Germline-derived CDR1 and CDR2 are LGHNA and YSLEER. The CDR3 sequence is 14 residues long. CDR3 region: CASSQEDRDYGYTF. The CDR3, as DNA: TGCGCCAGCAGCCAGGAGGACAGGGACTATGGCTACACCTTC.

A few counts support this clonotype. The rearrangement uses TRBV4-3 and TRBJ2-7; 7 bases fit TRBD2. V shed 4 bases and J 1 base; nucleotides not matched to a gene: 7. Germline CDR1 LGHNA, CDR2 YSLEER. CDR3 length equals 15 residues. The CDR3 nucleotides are TGCGCCAGCAGCCTCTTTGGGGGGGAATCCTACGAGCAGTACTTC. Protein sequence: CASSLFGGESYEQYF.

The CDR3 DNA is TGTGCCACCAGGAGGAGGAACGCCTACGAGCAGTACTTC. As protein: CATRRRNAYEQYF. The chain joins TRBV27 to TRBJ2-7, with D tentatively TRBD2 (5 bases). The V gene lost 10 bases and the J gene lost 2 bases, with 15 bases spanning the gap. This CDR3 is 13 amino acids long. Germline values: CDR1 MNHEY, CDR2 SMNVEV (reference sequence).

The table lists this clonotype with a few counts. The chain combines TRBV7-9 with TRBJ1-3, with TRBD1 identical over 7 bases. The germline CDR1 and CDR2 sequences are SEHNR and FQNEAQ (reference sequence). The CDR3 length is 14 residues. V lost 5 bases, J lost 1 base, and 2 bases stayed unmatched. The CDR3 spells CASSETGSGNTIYF. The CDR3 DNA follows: TGTGCCAGCAGCGAGACAGGGTCTGGAAACACCATATATTTT.

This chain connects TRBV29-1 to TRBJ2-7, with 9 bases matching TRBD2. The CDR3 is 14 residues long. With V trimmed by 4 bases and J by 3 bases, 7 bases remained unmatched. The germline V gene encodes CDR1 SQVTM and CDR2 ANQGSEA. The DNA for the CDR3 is TGCAGCGTTGTAGGGACTAGCATTGGCTACGAGCAGTACTTC. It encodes CSVVGTSIGYEQYF.